This entry describes one T cell receptor (beta chain). Germline CDR1 is LNHNV and CDR2 is YYDKDF (reference sequence). CDR3 length: 17 residues. V lost 0 bases and J lost 2, with 17 bases in between. The assay was immunoSEQ multiplex PCR, and TCRdb's table has in-frame clones only and misses some. The table includes over 65,000 clones, around 90% detected once. The record originates from a study of T cell changes during pregnancy in multiple sclerosis. The rearrangement links TRBV15 to TRBJ2-7; D is possibly TRBD1 (5 bases). The specimen comprised peripheral blood, sampled in the second trimester of pregnancy. The sequence was collected from a female donor with multiple sclerosis, enrolled in a pregnancy study. DNA for the CDR3: TGTGCCACCAGCAGAGAGCCCATAACTGACAGACCCTACGAGCAGTACTTC. Translating it yields CATSREPITDRPYEQYF.